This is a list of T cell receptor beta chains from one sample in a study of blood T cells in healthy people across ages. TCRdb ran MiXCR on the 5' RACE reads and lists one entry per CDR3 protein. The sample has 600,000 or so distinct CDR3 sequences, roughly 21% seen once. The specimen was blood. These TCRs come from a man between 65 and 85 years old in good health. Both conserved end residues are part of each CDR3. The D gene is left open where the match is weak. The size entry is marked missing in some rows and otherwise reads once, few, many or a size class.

CDR3: CASKEEGPYNEQFF
DNA: TGTGCCAGCAAGGAGGAGGGCCCCTACAATGAGCAGTTCTTC
size: .
V: TRBV2
J: TRBJ2-1
D: .

CDR3: CASRELAGASGELFF
DNA: TGTGCCAGCAGGGAACTAGCGGGAGCATCCGGGGAGCTGTTTTTT
size: .
V: TRBV11-1
J: TRBJ2-2
D: TRBD2

CDR3: CASSSNTGVYEQYF
DNA: TGTGCCAGCAGTTCCAATACAGGGGTCTACGAGCAGTACTTC
size: few
V: TRBV28
J: TRBJ2-7
D: TRBD1

CDR3: CASGPSGPYEQYF
DNA: TGTGCCAGCGGACCTAGCGGACCCTACGAGCAGTACTTC
size: few
V: TRBV6-5
J: TRBJ2-7
D: TRBD2

CDR3: CSARLAEISYEQYF
DNA: TGCAGTGCTAGACTAGCGGAGATCTCCTACGAGCAGTACTTC
size: few
V: TRBV20-1
J: TRBJ2-7
D: TRBD2

CDR3: CASSPHGLAGVETQYF
DNA: TGTGCCAGCAGCCCTCACGGACTAGCGGGAGTGGAGACCCAGTACTTC
size: few
V: TRBV7-2
J: TRBJ2-5
D: TRBD2

CDR3: CASSFRQGASLEAFF
DNA: TGTGCCAGCAGCTTTCGGCAGGGGGCTTCCCTCGAAGCTTTCTTT
size: .
V: TRBV7-8
J: TRBJ1-1
D: TRBD1

CDR3: CASSEGANEQYF
DNA: TGTGCCAGCAGTGAGGGGGCTAACGAGCAGTACTTC
size: .
V: TRBV28
J: TRBJ2-7
D: TRBD1

CDR3: CASSLGPGRGRSYEQYF
DNA: TGTGCCAGCAGCTTAGGACCCGGGCGGGGACGCTCTTACGAGCAGTACTTC
size: .
V: TRBV7-2
J: TRBJ2-7
D: .

CDR3: CASSFSEGWEQPQHF
DNA: TGTGCCAGCAGCTTTTCGGAAGGGTGGGAGCAGCCCCAGCATTTT
size: .
V: TRBV7-9
J: TRBJ1-5
D: .

CDR3: CASGYLAPSTDTQYF
DNA: TGTGCTAGTGGTTACCTAGCGCCTAGCACAGATACGCAGTATTTT
size: .
V: TRBV12-5
J: TRBJ2-3
D: .

CDR3: CASSRGSKTISAYEQYF
DNA: TGTGCCAGCAGCCGGGGTTCCAAAACCATCTCAGCCTACGAGCAGTACTTC
size: few
V: TRBV6-5
J: TRBJ2-7
D: .

CDR3: CASSQLAGGQTLEQFF
DNA: TGTGCCAGCAGCCAACTAGCGGGAGGCCAGACTTTGGAGCAGTTCTTC
size: few
V: TRBV14
J: TRBJ2-1
D: TRBD2

CDR3: CASSLVLQETQYF
DNA: TGCGCCAGCAGCTTGGTACTCCAAGAGACCCAGTACTTC
size: many
V: TRBV5-1
J: TRBJ2-5
D: .

CDR3: CASSLARGTGDSYEQYF
DNA: TGCGCCAGCAGCTTGGCTCGGGGGACAGGGGACTCCTACGAGCAGTACTTC
size: .
V: TRBV5-1
J: TRBJ2-7
D: TRBD1

CDR3: CASRAERTYNEQFF
DNA: TGCGCCAGCAGGGCTGAGCGGACCTACAATGAGCAGTTCTTC
size: .
V: TRBV5-1
J: TRBJ2-1
D: .

CDR3: CASSQDGEAGGISPLHF
DNA: TGTGCCAGCAGCCAAGATGGTGAGGCAGGGGGTATTTCACCCCTCCACTTT
size: few
V: TRBV3-1
J: TRBJ1-6
D: TRBD1

CDR3: CASSQGNSPLHF
DNA: TGTGCCAGCAGTCAGGGGAATTCACCCCTCCACTTT
size: few
V: TRBV3-1
J: TRBJ1-6
D: .

CDR3: CASSELGTNEKPFF
DNA: TGTGCCAGCAGTGAATTGGGCACGAATGAAAAACCGTTTTTT
size: .
V: TRBV25-1
J: TRBJ1-4
D: .

CDR3: CASSSREEETQYF
DNA: TGTGCCAGCAGTTCCCGGGAAGAAGAGACCCAGTACTTC
size: few
V: TRBV12-3/TRBV12-4
J: TRBJ2-5
D: .

CDR3: CASSQRGSGANVLTF
DNA: TGTGCCAGCAGCCAGAGGGGCTCTGGGGCCAACGTCCTGACTTTC
size: many
V: TRBV14
J: TRBJ2-6
D: .

CDR3: CASSIAGYTDTQYF
DNA: TGTGCCAGCAGCATAGCGGGATACACAGATACGCAGTATTTT
size: .
V: TRBV7-3
J: TRBJ2-3
D: TRBD2

CDR3: CASSYASQQGAVSGANVLTF
DNA: TGTGCCAGCAGTTACGCGTCCCAACAGGGGGCGGTCTCTGGGGCCAACGTCCTGACTTTC
size: many
V: TRBV6-5
J: TRBJ2-6
D: TRBD1

CDR3: CASSFRGPTRNEQFF
DNA: TGCGCCAGCAGCTTCCGGGGCCCGACGAGAAATGAGCAGTTCTTC
size: few
V: TRBV5-1
J: TRBJ2-1
D: .